This TCR beta chain comes out of a study of regulatory T cells in long-lasting Graves disease. In the study overall: By definition, persistent Graves' disease involved antithyroid drugs for over 5 years alongside positive TSH receptor antibodies.

Overall study results and limits: Persistent Graves' patients possessed reduced TCR diversity relative to recently diagnosed ones. New patients shared about 910 public clonotypes, and persistent patients shared more, with under 3,000.

Arm-PCR of CDR3 regions with iRepertoire HTBI primers generated TCR beta libraries. MiXCR was run by TCRdb on the multiplex PCR reads, yielding one entry per CDR3 protein. The sample includes roughly 500,000 distinct CDR3 sequences, 20% to 25% of them seen just once. This clonotype occurred many times. Its antigen remains unidentified. The time point denotes: persistent/refractory GD, antithyroid drugs over 5 years with positive TRAb. The TCR library was made from RNA that had been extracted from PBMCs in TRIzol. EDTA tubes were used for drawing about 9 milliliters of peripheral blood. V gave up 5 bases and J gave up 7 bases, with 14 bases separating them. The CDR3 extends over 14 amino acids. Germline V lookup: CDR1 MDHEN, CDR2 SYDVKM.

The chain is built from TRBV28 and TRBJ2-2, with D possibly matching TRBD1 (5 bases). Material: peripheral blood mononuclear cells (PBMCs), obtained when the disease was refractory, from a patient treated with antithyroid drugs. This sequence was found in a female donor with Graves disease. The CDR3 region is CASSPSQGHGELFF. CDR3 nucleotides: TGTGCCAGCAGTCCCTCTCAGGGTCACGGGGAGCTGTTTTTT.